This T cell receptor beta chain was found in a study of T cells in localized non-small cell lung cancer. In regard to this clone: Antigen: not known.

With 5 bases clipped from V and 3 bases from J, the junction kept 13 bases outside the gene matches. This CDR3 is 17 amino acids long. Germline V gives CDR1 SEHNR, CDR2 FQNEAQ (reference sequence). Whole-study results and caveats: The highest T cell clonality was in uninvolved adjacent lung, above tumor. Overall survival was longer when the density of T cells in the blood was higher. In adjacent lung, a median roughly 60 of the top 100 tumor clones were found.

The repertoire was sequenced with immunoSEQ multiplex PCR; TCRdb's copy has only in-frame clones and lacks some. This sample has 100,000 to 150,000 clones, with 80% to 90% found just once. V gene TRBV7-9 combines with J gene TRBJ1-3; 7 bases map to TRBD1. The clonotype was recovered from a female donor aged 60 or older with stage I lung adenocarcinoma. The sample was peripheral blood, taken before any cancer treatment. Here the CDR3 reads CASSPRWRGPDGNTIYF. CDR3 sequence (DNA): TGTGCCAGCAGCCCCAGGTGGAGGGGGCCGGATGGAAACACCATATATTTT.